The rows below give T cell receptor beta chains drawn from one sample of a study of T cells in Graves' hyperthyroidism and ophthalmopathy. TCRdb recomputed calls from the multiplex PCR reads with MiXCR, one row per CDR3 protein. The sample holds 550,000 to 800,000 distinct CDR3 sequences; around 15% are singletons and the top ten take 15% to 17%. Sample: blood. These TCRs come from a man aged 45-65 years with Graves' hyperthyroidism. The CDR3 runs from the conserved cysteine through the conserved F or W. Each record gives: clone size, J gene, D gene, V gene, CDR3 DNA, CDR3 protein. A D gene is named only where the DNA matches it firmly. Size values are once, few and many counts, or a class for expanded clones, and some rows have none.

>few|TRBJ2-1|TRBD1|TRBV6-2/TRBV6-3
TGTGCCAGCACCCAAGACAGGGGCCTATACAATGAGCAGTTCTTC
CASTQDRGLYNEQFF
>.|TRBJ2-3|.|TRBV6-5
TGTGCCAGCAGTTACTCGAGGACAGAAATCACAGATACGCAGTATTTT
CASSYSRTEITDTQYF
>.|TRBJ1-4|.|TRBV5-4
TGTGCCAGCAGCTTGGGCGGGGCGCCTAATGAAAAACTGTTTTTT
CASSLGGAPNEKLFF
>few|TRBJ2-5|TRBD2|TRBV5-1
TGCGCCAGCAGCGGGGGGACGGGAGGGTACCAAGAGACCCAGTACTTC
CASSGGTGGYQETQYF
>many|TRBJ1-1|TRBD1|TRBV3-1
TGTGCCAGCAGCCAGAGACAGGGGGGATATATGAACACTGAAGCTTTCTTT
CASSQRQGGYMNTEAFF
>many|TRBJ2-6|TRBD2|TRBV12-3/TRBV12-4
TGTGCCAGCACTGAACGGCGGGGGGCGAGCGGGGCCAACGTCCTGACTTTC
CASTERRGASGANVLTF
>.|TRBJ2-2|.|TRBV30
TGTGCCTGGAGCGGGGGTTCAATCGTTATCGGCACCGGGGAGCTGTTTTTT
CAWSGGSIVIGTGELFF
>many|TRBJ2-3|TRBD2|TRBV5-1
TGCGCCAGCAGCTTGGAGCGGGAGCGCACAGATACGCAGTATTTT
CASSLERERTDTQYF
>many|TRBJ2-1|.|TRBV20-1
TGCAGTGCTAGACTACTCGGGCTAGCCTACAATGAGCAGTTCTTC
CSARLLGLAYNEQFF
>few|TRBJ2-7|TRBD1|TRBV7-6
TGTGCCAGCAGCACCGGGACAGGGTTTTCCTACGAGCAGTACTTC
CASSTGTGFSYEQYF
>.|TRBJ2-3|TRBD2|TRBV12-3/TRBV12-4
TGTGCCAGCAGTCCGACTAGCGGGACCACCACAGATACGCAGTATTTT
CASSPTSGTTTDTQYF
>many|TRBJ1-4|.|TRBV27
TGTGCCAGTCACACCTCAGGAAAGTACGGGGAAAAACTGTTTTTT
CASHTSGKYGEKLFF
>.|TRBJ2-1|TRBD2|TRBV29-1
TGCAGCACCTCCAAAGGGTGGGCTAGCGGGACCTACAATGAGCAGTTCTTC
CSTSKGWASGTYNEQFF
>few|TRBJ2-7|TRBD2|TRBV29-1
TGCAGCGCCAAGGTGCAGCGGGAGTACCCCGAGCAGTACTTC
CSAKVQREYPEQYF
>many|TRBJ1-5|.|TRBV28
TGTGCCAGCAGTTCCGCTCCCCTCGGGAAGCCCCAGCATTTT
CASSSAPLGKPQHF
>many|TRBJ2-5|.|TRBV7-9
TGTGCCAGCAGCTTAGACGGACAAAGGGAGACCCAGTACTTC
CASSLDGQRETQYF
>once|TRBJ2-3|.|TRBV29-1
TGCAGCGTCTACAGTAGCGGACTTAACACAGATACGCAGTATTTT
CSVYSSGLNTDTQYF
>many|TRBJ1-2|TRBD1|TRBV28
TGTGCCAGCAGAGGAAGCTCCGGGACAGAGGAGGGCTATGGCTACACCTTC
CASRGSSGTEEGYGYTF
>.|TRBJ1-6|.|TRBV18
TGTGCCAGCTCACAAGAGACACCTCCTTCTGTCCTCCACTTT
CASSQETPPSVLHF
>.|TRBJ1-1|TRBD1|TRBV6-1
TGTGCCAGCAGACTAGGACAGGCGATGAACACTGAAGCTTTCTTT
CASRLGQAMNTEAFF
>.|TRBJ2-1|.|TRBV7-3
TGTGCCAGCAGCTTAACGACGGGAAATGAGCAGTTCTTC
CASSLTTGNEQFF
>.|TRBJ1-3|.|TRBV7-2
TGTGCCAGCAGCTCCCCGCGGCAGGCCTCTGGAAACACCATATATTTT
CASSSPRQASGNTIYF
>few|TRBJ2-2|TRBD2|TRBV28
TGTGCCAGCAGCGGACTAGCGGATAACACCGGGGAGCTGTTTTTT
CASSGLADNTGELFF
>.|TRBJ2-6|.|TRBV6-1
TGTGCCAGCTATCCCGGTGGTCCCGGCTCTGGGGCCAACGTCCTGACTTTC
CASYPGGPGSGANVLTF
>.|TRBJ2-3|.|TRBV3-1
TGTGCCAGCAGCCTCTGGCCAGATACGCAGTATTTT
CASSLWPDTQYF
>.|TRBJ2-1|.|TRBV10-3
TGTGCCATCACAGGCAGGGAGTACAATGAGCAGTTCTTC
CAITGREYNEQFF
>.|TRBJ2-3|.|TRBV27
TGTGCCAGCAGTTTGTACAGTACCACAGATACGCAGTATTTT
CASSLYSTTDTQYF
>many|TRBJ2-5|TRBD2|TRBV2
TGTGCCAGCAGCGGGACTAGTGAGACCCAGTACTTC
CASSGTSETQYF
>many|TRBJ1-2|.|TRBV3-1
TGTGCCAGCAGCCAAGGAGGAACTTATCGCTACACCTTC
CASSQGGTYRYTF
>few|TRBJ2-5|.|TRBV19
TGTGCCAGTAGTATTGGGCAGGAGGAGACCCAGTACTTC
CASSIGQEETQYF
>.|TRBJ1-2|TRBD1|TRBV2
TGTGCCAGCAGTGAAAATGCAGGGGGCAAGGGCTACACCTTC
CASSENAGGKGYTF
>.|TRBJ1-4|.|TRBV19
TGTGCCAGTAGCAGCCTTCAAAATGAAAAACTGTTTTTT
CASSSLQNEKLFF
>many|TRBJ2-1|.|TRBV7-2
TGTGCCAGCAGCTTAGGCCCGGGTATTTACCCCAATGAGCAGTTCTTC
CASSLGPGIYPNEQFF
>many|TRBJ2-7|.|TRBV12-3/TRBV12-4
TGTGCCAGCAGTCTGTTAGTCGGAACCTACGAGCAGTACTTC
CASSLLVGTYEQYF
>many|TRBJ1-1|.|TRBV27
TGTGCCAGCAGTTCCTTGGGCGTGAACACTGAAGCTTTCTTT
CASSSLGVNTEAFF
>.|TRBJ2-3|TRBD2|TRBV10-1
TGCGCCAGCAGAGGCGGGAGCGCAGATACGCAGTATTTT
CASRGGSADTQYF
>.|TRBJ2-7|.|TRBV30
TGTGCCTGGGGTAATACCGAGCAGTACTTC
CAWGNTEQYF
>many|TRBJ2-5|.|TRBV5-1
TGCGCCAGCAGCCCTGGGGCAGGCACCCAAGAGACCCAGTACTTC
CASSPGAGTQETQYF
>many|TRBJ2-6|.|TRBV28
TGTGCCAGCAGTTTGATCTCAGGGAACTGGGCTGGGGCCAACGTCCTGACTTTC
CASSLISGNWAGANVLTF
>.|TRBJ2-3|.|TRBV7-2
TGTGCCAGCAGCTCATTAGGTCAGGGGCCCGAAACGCAGTATTTT
CASSSLGQGPETQYF
>many|TRBJ1-1|.|TRBV18
TGTGCCAGCAGTGCGGGAACGAACACTGAAGCTTTCTTT
CASSAGTNTEAFF
>.|TRBJ2-1|.|TRBV11-3
TGTGCCAGCAGCTGGGGCCCTCCGGGACACAGGTCAAATGAGCAGTTCTTC
CASSWGPPGHRSNEQFF